A selection of T cell receptor beta chains follows, all from one sample in a study of cytomegalovirus exposure and HLA in healthy donors. Libraries were prepared by immunoSEQ multiplex PCR; TCRdb keeps only in-frame clonotypes and omits some of them. The sample has 30,000 to 45,000 clones, 80% to 90% seen once. Sequenced: PBMCs. The receptors were sampled from a woman between 40 and 50 years old in good health and CMV-seropositive. CDR3s include the opening cysteine and the closing phenylalanine or tryptophan. D genes are given only for firm matches. Size is omitted from some rows. Given values are once, few, many or a class for expanded clones.

CDR3nt: TGTGCCAGCAGTTACGGGTCAGGGGGCAATCAGCCCCAGCATTTT
CDR3aa: CASSYGSGGNQPQHF
d_gene: .
abundance: .
j_gene: TRBJ1-5
v_gene: TRBV6-6

CDR3nt: TGTGCCAGCAGCCGATCCGGGGAGACTAGGGCAACCGAGGAGCTGTTTTTT
CDR3aa: CASSRSGETRATEELFF
d_gene: .
abundance: .
j_gene: TRBJ2-2
v_gene: TRBV11-2

CDR3nt: TGTGCCAGCAGTGAAGATAGGGGGGGCGAAGAGACCCAGTACTTC
CDR3aa: CASSEDRGGEETQYF
d_gene: .
abundance: .
j_gene: TRBJ2-5
v_gene: TRBV2

CDR3nt: TGTGCCAGCAGTGGACAGGGCCCATATTCACCCCTCCACTTT
CDR3aa: CASSGQGPYSPLHF
d_gene: TRBD1
abundance: .
j_gene: TRBJ1-6
v_gene: TRBV2

CDR3nt: TGTGCCAGCAGTCCGGCTACAGGGGGCCTAGGCTATGGCTACACCTTC
CDR3aa: CASSPATGGLGYGYTF
d_gene: TRBD1
abundance: few
j_gene: TRBJ1-2
v_gene: TRBV2

CDR3nt: TGCGCCAGCAGCTTGGGGGGACAGAGATCCATCCGATCATCTTCTAATAATTCACCCCTCCACTTT
CDR3aa: CASSLGGQRSIRSSSNNSPLHF
d_gene: TRBD1
abundance: .
j_gene: TRBJ1-6
v_gene: TRBV5-1

CDR3nt: TGTGCCAGCAGTCGACGGGACAGCCTCTACAATGAGCAGTTCTTC
CDR3aa: CASSRRDSLYNEQFF
d_gene: TRBD1
abundance: once
j_gene: TRBJ2-1
v_gene: TRBV27

CDR3nt: TGTGCCAGCAGCTTAACAGAAAACACTGAAGCTTTCTTT
CDR3aa: CASSLTENTEAFF
d_gene: .
abundance: .
j_gene: TRBJ1-1
v_gene: TRBV11-3

CDR3nt: TGTGCCAGCAGCCGACTAGCGGGGGGATACGAGCAGTACTTC
CDR3aa: CASSRLAGGYEQYF
d_gene: TRBD2
abundance: .
j_gene: TRBJ2-7
v_gene: TRBV11-2

CDR3nt: TGTGCCAGCAGTGAAGCGGCGGGGGGAGGCTACACCTTC
CDR3aa: CASSEAAGGGYTF
d_gene: .
abundance: .
j_gene: TRBJ1-2
v_gene: TRBV2

CDR3nt: TGTGCCAGCAGTTTCCCCTGGGTAGCGGGGGGGCGAGAGACCCAGTACTTC
CDR3aa: CASSFPWVAGGRETQYF
d_gene: TRBD2
abundance: few
j_gene: TRBJ2-5
v_gene: TRBV28